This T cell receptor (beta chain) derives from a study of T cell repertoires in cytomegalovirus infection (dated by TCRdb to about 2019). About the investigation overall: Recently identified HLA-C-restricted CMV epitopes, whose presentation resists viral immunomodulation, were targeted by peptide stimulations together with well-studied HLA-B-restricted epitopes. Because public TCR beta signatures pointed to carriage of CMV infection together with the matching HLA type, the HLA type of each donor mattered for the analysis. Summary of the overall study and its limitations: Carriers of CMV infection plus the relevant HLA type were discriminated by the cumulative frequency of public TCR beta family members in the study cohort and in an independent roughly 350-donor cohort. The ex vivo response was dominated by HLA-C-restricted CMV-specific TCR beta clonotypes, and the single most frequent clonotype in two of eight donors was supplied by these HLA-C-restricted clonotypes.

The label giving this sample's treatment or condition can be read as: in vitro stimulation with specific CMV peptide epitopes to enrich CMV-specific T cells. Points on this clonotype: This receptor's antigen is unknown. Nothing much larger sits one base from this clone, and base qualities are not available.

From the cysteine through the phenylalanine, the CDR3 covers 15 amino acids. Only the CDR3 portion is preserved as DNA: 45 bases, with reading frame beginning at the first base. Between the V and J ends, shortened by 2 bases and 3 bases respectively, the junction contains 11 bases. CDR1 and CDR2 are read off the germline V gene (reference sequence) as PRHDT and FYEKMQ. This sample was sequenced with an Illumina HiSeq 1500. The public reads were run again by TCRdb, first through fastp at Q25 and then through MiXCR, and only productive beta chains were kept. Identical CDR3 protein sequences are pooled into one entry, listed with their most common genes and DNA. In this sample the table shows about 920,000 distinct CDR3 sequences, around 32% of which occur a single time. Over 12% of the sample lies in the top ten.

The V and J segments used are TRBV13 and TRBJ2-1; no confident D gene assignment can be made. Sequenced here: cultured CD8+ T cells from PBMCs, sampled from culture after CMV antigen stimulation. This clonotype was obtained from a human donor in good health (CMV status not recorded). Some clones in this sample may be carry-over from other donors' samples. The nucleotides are TGTGCCAGCAGCTTAATCCTGTCTAACTACAATGAGCAGTTCTTC. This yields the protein CASSLILSNYNEQFF.